This T cell receptor beta chain was documented in a study of control samples from healthy donors and cancer patients. The CDR3 covers 14 residues. Per germline, CDR1 SEHNR and CDR2 FQNEAQ (reference sequence). V was clipped by 4 bases and J by 0 bases; unmatched bases: 1. Using immunoSEQ multiplex PCR, the repertoire was profiled, and TCRdb retains in-frame clones only, with some absent. The sample contains some 130,000 clones, roughly 92% of which appear only once. The chain couples TRBV7-9 to TRBJ2-3, with 7 positions matching TRBD1. This clonotype was sampled from a man aged 18 to 29 in good health. The sample was blood. CDR3 in amino acids: CASSSGQSTDTQYF. The CDR3, as DNA: TGTGCCAGCAGCTCGGGACAGAGCACAGATACGCAGTATTTT.